This TCR beta chain is drawn from a study of technical replicates of blood from a handful of donors. Produced via immunoSEQ multiplex PCR; TCRdb's table is partial and in-frame only. The data contain 60,000 or so clones, approximately 87% of them singletons. V trimming: 3 bases; J trimming: 5 bases; junction bases outside the gene matches: 8. This CDR3 is built from 15 residues. Germline-derived CDR1 and CDR2 are SGHRS and YFSETQ. This TCR was recovered from a human donor in good health. Some clones in this sample may be carry-over from other donors' samples. Sequenced sample: PBMCs. This rearrangement joins TRBV5-1 to TRBJ2-5, with TRBD1 identical over 9 bases. The chain's CDR3 is CASSWDGTGYETQYF. The CDR3, as DNA: TGCGCCAGCAGCTGGGACGGGACAGGGTATGAGACCCAGTACTTC.